Sequencing of this TCR beta chain was carried out in a study of shared clonotypes between healthy human individuals. Whole-study results and caveats: The represented genetic and exposure-history diversity was limited by the small number of donors.

This clone was seen once. Its antigen remains unknown. The junction does not match germline at one end; this may be a read error. The CDR3 runs to 14 residues. Germline CDR1 reads SSHAT; CDR2 reads FNYEAQ (reference sequence). Replicate PCRs run on sorted subsets employed approximately 180 ng DNA, some 33,000 T cell genomes. Assay used: immunoSEQ multiplex PCR; TCRdb lists only in-frame clones, some missing. The table has 2 million to 2.5 million clones, about 94% seen once. The sample comprised naive CD4+ T cells sorted from blood. Subset indicated: CD45RA+ positively selected. The V gene is TRBV7-7, the J gene TRBJ2-1; D remains ambiguous. This clonotype originated in a young man in good health. The CDR3 bases are TGTGCTAGCAGTTCCCGGTTCCCGGCGGATGAGCAGTTCTTC. Amino acid sequence: CASSSRFPADEQFF.